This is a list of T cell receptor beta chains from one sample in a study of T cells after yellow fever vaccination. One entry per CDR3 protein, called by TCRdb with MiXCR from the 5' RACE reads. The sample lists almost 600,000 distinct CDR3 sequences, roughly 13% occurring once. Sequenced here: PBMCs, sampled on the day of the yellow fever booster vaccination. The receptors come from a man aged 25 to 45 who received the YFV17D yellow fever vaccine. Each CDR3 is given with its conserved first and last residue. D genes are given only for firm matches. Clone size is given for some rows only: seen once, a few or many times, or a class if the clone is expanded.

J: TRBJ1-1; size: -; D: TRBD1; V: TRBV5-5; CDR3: CASSYLQGSPNTEAFF; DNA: TGTGCCAGCAGCTATCTACAGGGGTCCCCCAACACTGAAGCTTTCTTT
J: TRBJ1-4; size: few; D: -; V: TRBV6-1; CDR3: CASRNTLGGVEEKLFF; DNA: TGTGCCAGCAGGAACACCCTCGGGGGAGTGGAGGAAAAACTGTTTTTT
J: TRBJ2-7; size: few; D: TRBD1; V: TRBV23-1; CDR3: CASTRDRVSYEQYF; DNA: TGCGCCAGCACCCGGGACAGAGTCTCCTACGAGCAGTACTTC
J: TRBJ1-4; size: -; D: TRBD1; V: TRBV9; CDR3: CASSVMGQGGEKLFF; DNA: TGTGCCAGCAGCGTTATGGGACAGGGGGGAGAAAAACTGTTTTTT
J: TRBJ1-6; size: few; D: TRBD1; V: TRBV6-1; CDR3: CASRPQGQGDSPLHF; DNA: TGTGCCAGCAGACCGCAGGGTCAGGGGGATTCACCCCTCCACTTT
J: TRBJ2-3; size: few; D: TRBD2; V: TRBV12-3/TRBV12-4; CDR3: CASSPRTSGHTDTQYF; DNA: TGTGCCAGCAGCCCAAGGACTAGCGGGCACACAGATACGCAGTATTTT
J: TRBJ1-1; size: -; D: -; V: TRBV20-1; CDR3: CSAGGGRDTEAFF; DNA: TGCAGTGCTGGAGGGGGACGGGACACTGAAGCTTTCTTT
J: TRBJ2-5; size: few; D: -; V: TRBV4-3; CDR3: CASSQVGGDGETQYF; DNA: TGCGCCAGCAGCCAAGTGGGGGGTGACGGAGAGACCCAGTACTTC
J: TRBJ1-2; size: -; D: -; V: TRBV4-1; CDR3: CASSQEIANYGYTF; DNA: TGCGCCAGCAGCCAAGAAATAGCAAACTATGGCTACACCTTC
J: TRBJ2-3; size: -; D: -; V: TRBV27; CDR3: CASSFCNSGQDTQYF; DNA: TGTGCCAGCAGTTTCTGTAATAGTGGGCAAGATACGCAGTATTTT
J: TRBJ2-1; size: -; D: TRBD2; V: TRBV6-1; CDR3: CASSLGLTHSYNEQFF; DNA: TGTGCCAGCAGTCTGGGACTAACTCATTCCTACAATGAGCAGTTCTTC
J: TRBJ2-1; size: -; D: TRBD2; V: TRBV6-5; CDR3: CASSSAGTINEQFF; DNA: TGTGCCAGCAGTTCCGCCGGGACTATCAATGAGCAGTTCTTC
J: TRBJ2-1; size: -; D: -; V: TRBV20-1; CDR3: CSASLGIGGNEQFF; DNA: TGCAGTGCTAGTTTGGGGATTGGGGGTAATGAGCAGTTCTTC
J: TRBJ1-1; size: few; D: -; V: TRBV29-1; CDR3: CSVEDPPGKNTEAFF; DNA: TGCAGCGTTGAAGATCCTCCAGGGAAGAACACTGAAGCTTTCTTT
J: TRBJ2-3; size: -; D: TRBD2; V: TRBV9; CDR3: CASSVATSGRATDTQYF; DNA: TGTGCCAGCAGCGTAGCTACTAGCGGGAGGGCCACAGATACGCAGTATTTT
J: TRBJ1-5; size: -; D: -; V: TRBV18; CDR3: CASSPSASQGPQHF; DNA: TGTGCCAGCTCACCGTCGGCTTCTCAAGGGCCCCAGCATTTT
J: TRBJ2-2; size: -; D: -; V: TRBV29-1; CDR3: CSVGEWTGELFF; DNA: TGCAGCGTTGGAGAGTGGACCGGGGAGCTGTTTTTT
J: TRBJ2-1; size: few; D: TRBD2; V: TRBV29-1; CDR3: CSVYVGTSYNEQFF; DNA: TGCAGCGTCTACGTGGGGACTAGCTACAATGAGCAGTTCTTC
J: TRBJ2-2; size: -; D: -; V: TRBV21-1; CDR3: CASNPRGGGVELFF; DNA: TGTGCCAGCAATCCACGAGGAGGGGGCGTCGAGCTGTTTTTT
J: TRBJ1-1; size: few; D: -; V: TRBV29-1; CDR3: CSAAGHSNTEAFF; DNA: TGCAGCGCCGCCGGCCACTCGAACACTGAAGCTTTCTTT
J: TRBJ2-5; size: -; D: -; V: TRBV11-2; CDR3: CASSFRGGSSLETQYF; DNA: TGTGCCAGCAGCTTCCGTGGCGGTAGTTCGTTAGAGACCCAGTACTTC
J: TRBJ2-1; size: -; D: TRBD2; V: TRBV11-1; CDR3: CGSSQLDIGLAGGLRDEQFF; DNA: TGTGGCAGCAGTCAACTTGACATTGGACTAGCGGGAGGACTTAGGGATGAGCAGTTCTTC
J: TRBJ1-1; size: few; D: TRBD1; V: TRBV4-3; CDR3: CASSQYPGGTEAFF; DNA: TGCGCCAGCAGCCAATATCCAGGGGGCACTGAAGCTTTCTTT
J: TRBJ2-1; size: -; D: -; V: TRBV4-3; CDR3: CASSQYRVDEQFF; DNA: TGCGCCAGCAGCCAATACAGGGTCGATGAGCAGTTCTTC
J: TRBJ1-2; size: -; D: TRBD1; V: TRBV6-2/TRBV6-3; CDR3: CASSRTGSVYTF; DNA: TGTGCCAGCAGTCGGACAGGGTCAGTCTACACCTTC
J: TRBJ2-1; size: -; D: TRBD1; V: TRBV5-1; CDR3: CASSLGRGQGNNEQFF; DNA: TGCGCCAGCAGCTTGGGCCGAGGACAGGGCAACAATGAGCAGTTCTTC
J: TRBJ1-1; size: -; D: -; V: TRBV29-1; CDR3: CSVKGRTEEAFF; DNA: TGCAGCGTTAAAGGACGCACAGAGGAAGCTTTCTTT
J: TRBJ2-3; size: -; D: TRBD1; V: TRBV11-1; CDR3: CASSAYQRGYRGFTDTQYF; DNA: TGTGCCAGCAGCGCCTACCAGAGGGGCTACAGGGGATTCACAGATACGCAGTATTTT
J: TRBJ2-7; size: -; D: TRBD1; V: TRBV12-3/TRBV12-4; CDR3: CASSDRGLVSGEQYF; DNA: TGTGCCAGCAGCGACAGGGGGCTGGTTTCGGGCGAGCAGTACTTC
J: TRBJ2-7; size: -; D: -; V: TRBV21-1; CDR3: CASSKASRQVNSYEQYF; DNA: TGTGCCAGCAGCAAAGCCTCCCGACAGGTAAACTCCTACGAGCAGTACTTC
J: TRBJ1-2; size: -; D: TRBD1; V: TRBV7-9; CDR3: CASSFQGQGTGYTF; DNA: TGTGCCAGCAGCTTCCAGGGACAGGGGACTGGCTACACCTTC
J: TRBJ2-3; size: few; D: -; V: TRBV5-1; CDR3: CASSLEGAHTDTQYF; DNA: TGCGCCAGCAGCTTGGAGGGCGCTCACACAGATACGCAGTATTTT
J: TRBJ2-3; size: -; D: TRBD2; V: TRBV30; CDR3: CACGSGASTDTQYF; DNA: TGTGCCTGCGGGAGCGGGGCCAGCACAGATACGCAGTATTTT
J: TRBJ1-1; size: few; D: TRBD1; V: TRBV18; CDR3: CASSQETGMDTEAFF; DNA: TGTGCCAGCTCACAGGAGACAGGGATGGACACTGAAGCTTTCTTT
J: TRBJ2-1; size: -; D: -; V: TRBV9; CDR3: CASSVIRLEGSNEQFF; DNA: TGTGCCAGCAGCGTTATAAGACTAGAGGGATCCAATGAGCAGTTCTTC
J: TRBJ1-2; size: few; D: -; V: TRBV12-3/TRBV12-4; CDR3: CASSEERGGLDGYTF; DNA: TGTGCCAGCAGTGAAGAAAGGGGAGGGCTGGATGGCTACACCTTC
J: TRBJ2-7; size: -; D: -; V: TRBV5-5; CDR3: CASSLMSRSSYEQYF; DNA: TGTGCCAGCAGCTTGATGTCCAGGAGCTCCTACGAGCAGTACTTC
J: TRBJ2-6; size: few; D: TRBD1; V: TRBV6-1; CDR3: CASSDRDRVPSGANVLTF; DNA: TGTGCCAGCAGCGATCGGGACAGGGTTCCTTCTGGGGCCAACGTCCTGACTTTC
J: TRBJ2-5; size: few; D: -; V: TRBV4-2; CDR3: CASSPRREETQYF; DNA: TGTGCCAGCAGCCCCCGGAGGGAAGAGACCCAGTACTTC
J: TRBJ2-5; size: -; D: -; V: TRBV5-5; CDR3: CASSLAWRIEETQYF; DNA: TGTGCCAGCAGCTTGGCTTGGCGGATCGAAGAGACCCAGTACTTC
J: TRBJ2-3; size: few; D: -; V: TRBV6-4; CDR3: CASSGGVGDTQYF; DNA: TGTGCCAGCAGTGGCGGGGTTGGGGATACGCAGTATTTT
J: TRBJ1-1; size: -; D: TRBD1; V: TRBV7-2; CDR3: CASSLLSGTGGVTEAFF; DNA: TGTGCCAGCAGCTTACTCTCCGGGACAGGGGGCGTCACTGAAGCTTTCTTT
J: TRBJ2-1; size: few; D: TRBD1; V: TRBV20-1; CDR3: CSAPDRGGNEQFF; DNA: TGCAGTGCCCCGGACAGGGGAGGCAATGAGCAGTTCTTC
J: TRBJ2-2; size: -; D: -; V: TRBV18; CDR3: CASSPRSSGNTGELFF; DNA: TGTGCCAGCTCACCCAGGTCTTCGGGGAACACCGGGGAGCTGTTTTTT
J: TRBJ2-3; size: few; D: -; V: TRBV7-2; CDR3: CASSLEPGDTQYF; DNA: TGTGCCAGCAGCTTAGAGCCAGGGGATACGCAGTATTTT